A selection of T cell receptor beta chains follows, all from one sample in a study of blood T cell repertoires in COVID-19. Libraries were prepared by immunoSEQ multiplex PCR; TCRdb keeps only in-frame clonotypes and omits some of them. The sample shows around 100,000 clones, approximately 84% of them seen only once. Sequencing input: peripheral blood. These receptors all come from a human donor in a cohort sampled during active COVID-19. Both conserved end residues are part of each CDR3. The D gene is left open where the match is weak. Rows may omit the clone size; those that give it use once, few, many or a size class.

v_call	j_call	d_call	clone_size	cdr3_nt	cdr3_aa
TRBV10-1	TRBJ2-3	TRBD1	.	TGCGCCACTCGACAGGGAGGCACAGATACGCAGTATTTT	CATRQGGTDTQYF
TRBV7-8	TRBJ2-7	.	.	TGTGCCAGCAGCCCTCAGCGACTAGAGCTCTACGAGCAGTACTTC	CASSPQRLELYEQYF
TRBV7-2	TRBJ1-6	.	.	TGTGCCAGCAGCTTAGCCGGGACAATGGGTTCACCCCTCCACTTT	CASSLAGTMGSPLHF
TRBV9	TRBJ2-7	TRBD1	.	TGTGCCAGCAGCGTAGGAGGGGGCGGAAGCTCCTACGAGCAGTACTTC	CASSVGGGGSSYEQYF
TRBV7-7	TRBJ2-7	.	.	TGTGCTAGCAGCTACAGGGAGGGTTACGAGCAGTACTTC	CASSYREGYEQYF
TRBV19	TRBJ2-1	.	once	TGTGCCAGTATGGGTGGAGGGGTCAACTACAATGAGCAGTTCTTC	CASMGGGVNYNEQFF
TRBV3-1/TRBV3-2	TRBJ2-5	TRBD2	.	TGTGCCAGCAGCCCCAAGAGGCTGAGTGGGCGGGAGTGGTGGGAGACCCAGTACTTC	CASSPKRLSGREWWETQYF
TRBV5-4	TRBJ2-2	TRBD1	.	TGTGCCAGCAGCCCGGACAGGAAAATTACCGGGGAGCTGTTTTTT	CASSPDRKITGELFF
TRBV28	TRBJ2-7	.	.	TGTGCCAGCAGTCGAGGAAACTACGAGCAGTACTTC	CASSRGNYEQYF
TRBV24-1	TRBJ2-5	.	.	TGTGCCACCAGTGATACCCACAGAGAGACCCAGTACTTC	CATSDTHRETQYF
TRBV11-2	TRBJ1-2	TRBD1	.	TGTGCCAGCAGCTTTGGGACTGACAGGGTTTATGATGGCTACACCTTC	CASSFGTDRVYDGYTF
TRBV28	TRBJ2-3	.	.	TGTGCCAGCAGTCTGAGGGGGACAGATACGCAGTATTTT	CASSLRGTDTQYF
TRBV19	TRBJ1-4	TRBD1	.	TGTGCCAGTAGCCACTTACCGGGACAGGGACCTCAATCCCATGAAAAACTGTTTTTT	CASSHLPGQGPQSHEKLFF
TRBV28	TRBJ2-7	.	.	TGTGCCAGCAGTTTCATCGGCGGCTCCCGATACGAGCAGTACTTC	CASSFIGGSRYEQYF
TRBV5-6	TRBJ1-2	.	.	TGTGCCAGCAGCTTGCCGCTATTGCACGGCTACACCTTC	CASSLPLLHGYTF
TRBV7-2	TRBJ2-7	TRBD2	once	TGTGCCAGCAGCTGGAAGGGACTATCTTCCTACGAGCAGTACTTC	CASSWKGLSSYEQYF
TRBV6-5	TRBJ1-2	TRBD1	.	TGTGCCAGCAGTTACTCGACAGGGGCGGGATTTGGCTACACCTTC	CASSYSTGAGFGYTF
TRBV27	TRBJ1-5	.	once	TGTGCCAGCAGTTCTCTCCGGGACAAAGGACAGCCCCAGCATTTT	CASSSLRDKGQPQHF
TRBV27	TRBJ1-6	.	once	TGTGCCAGCAGTTTTAGCCAGGGTCAGAAATATAATTCACCCCTCCACTTT	CASSFSQGQKYNSPLHF
TRBV5-1	TRBJ2-7	TRBD2	.	TGCGCCAGCAGCTTGATTTGGAACCGGGGGGCCTACGAGCAGTACTTC	CASSLIWNRGAYEQYF
TRBV18	TRBJ2-7	TRBD2	.	TGTGCCAGCTCATCCCTAGCGGGAACAACCTACGAGCAGTACTTC	CASSSLAGTTYEQYF
TRBV11-2	TRBJ2-7	TRBD1	.	TGTGCCAGCAGCACACACTTCCCGGGACAGGCCCTCTACGAGCAGTACTTC	CASSTHFPGQALYEQYF
TRBV6-5	TRBJ1-6	.	.	TGTGCCAGCAGATGGACAGCCAATTCACCCCTCCACTTT	CASRWTANSPLHF
TRBV24-1	TRBJ2-1	.	.	TGTGCCACCAGTGAAGCCCTTTACAATGAGCAGTTCTTC	CATSEALYNEQFF
TRBV2	TRBJ2-5	TRBD1	.	TGTGCCAGCAGTGAAGTGACAGGGTGGGAGACCCAGTACTTC	CASSEVTGWETQYF
TRBV6-1	TRBJ2-5	TRBD2	.	TGTGCCAGCAGAGAAAGGCCGGGACTAGCGGGAAGGTGGGAGACCCAGTACTTC	CASRERPGLAGRWETQYF
TRBV7-3	TRBJ2-2	TRBD2	.	TGTGCCAGTTCCCCAAGCGGGAGCACCGGGGAGCTGTTTTTT	CASSPSGSTGELFF
TRBV6-1	TRBJ1-4	.	.	TGTGCCAGCAGTGGAGAATCGGGGTCAACTAATGAAAAACTGTTTTTT	CASSGESGSTNEKLFF
TRBV7-9	TRBJ1-2	TRBD1	.	TGTGCCAGCATCCTTTCCATCGGACAGGGTGGCTACACCTTC	CASILSIGQGGYTF
TRBV5-1	TRBJ2-5	TRBD2	.	TGCGCCAGCACCTTGGCCGGCTCGGGGCGGGGGGAGACCCAGTACTTC	CASTLAGSGRGETQYF
TRBV11-2	TRBJ1-3	TRBD1	.	TGTGCCAGCAGCTTAAGGGACAGGGGTTTTATTCTCTCTGGAAACACCATATATTTT	CASSLRDRGFILSGNTIYF